The 30 T cell receptor beta chains below were found in one sample sequenced in a study of T cell repertoires in cytomegalovirus infection. For these TCRs, the target antigens are not known. TCRdb called the reads again in MiXCR, with one record for every CDR3 protein. The table has fewer than 900,000 distinct CDR3 sequences, around 29% seen once. The material was cultured CD8+ T cells from PBMCs, obtained from culture after CMV antigen stimulation. The origin of the receptors is a human donor in good health (CMV status not recorded). Some clones in this sample may be carry-over from other donors' samples.

This clonotype was counted a few times. The rearrangement links TRBV15 to TRBJ2-1, with 7 bases that match TRBD2. Germline V gene data show CDR1 as LNHNV and CDR2 as YYDKDF (reference sequence). This CDR3 region has 15 residues. V gave up 7 bases and J gave up 0 bases; unmatched junction bases: 6. The CDR3 nucleotides are TGTGCCACCATTCCAACGGGGGGCTCCTACAATGAGCAGTTCTTC. The encoded protein is CATIPTGGSYNEQFF.

The rearrangement links TRBV7-6 to TRBJ2-7; 9 bases align to TRBD2. This CDR3 spans 16 amino acids. The junction had 11 bases not matched to a gene; V was cut back by 1 base and J by 7 bases. Germline V gives CDR1 SGHVS, CDR2 FNYEAQ. The CDR3: CASSLGLAEAEGEQYV. CDR3 nucleotide sequence: TGTGCCAGCAGCTTAGGACTAGCGGAAGCCGAGGGTGAGCAGTACGTC.

This clonotype occurred many times. The V and J genes are TRBV7-9 and TRBJ1-5; D ambiguous. V gave up 4 bases and J gave up 6 bases, with 7 bases separating them. CDR1 is SEHNR and CDR2 is FQNEAQ in the germline V gene (reference sequence). The length of the CDR3 is 12 residues. In DNA form, the CDR3 reads TGTGCCAGCAGCTCTGGAAGTCAGCCCCAGCATTTT. Translation: CASSSGSQPQHF.

This clonotype was found many times. The chain recombines TRBV7-9 with TRBJ1-6; 9 bases are shared with TRBD1. The length of the CDR3 is 16 residues. Germline CDR1 is SEHNR and CDR2 is FQNEAQ (reference sequence). The J segment lost 7 bases and the V segment lost 0 bases, leaving 4 bases of the junction unmatched. The CDR3 loop is CASSLAWDRDNSPLHF. CDR3 in DNA: TGTGCCAGCAGCTTAGCGTGGGACAGGGACAATTCACCCCTCCACTTT.

This clonotype has just one count. Compared with germline, one end of the junction differs, possibly owing to a read error. V and J are TRBV24-1 and TRBJ2-1; the match to TRBD1 covers 7 bases. CDR1 and CDR2 from the germline V gene are KGHDR and SFDVKD. The CDR3 has 16 amino acids. The CDR3 spells CATSDRGQFLSNEQFF. The CDR3, as DNA: TGTGCCACCAGTGACCGGGGACAGTTCCTTTCGAATGAACAGTTCTTC.

As concerns this clonotype: With a much larger clone just one base away, this may be a read error. The chain recombines TRBV7-2 with TRBJ1-2; D gene ambiguous. This CDR3 comprises 11 residues. From germline, CDR1 is SGHTA and CDR2 FQGNSA. CDR3 region: CAALYSYGNTF. The CDR3, as DNA: TGTGCCGCCCTGTACAGCTATGGCAACACCTTC.

The J gene is TRBJ2-7, the V gene TRBV5-1, with D perhaps TRBD1 or TRBD2 (5 bases each). There are 12 residues in the CDR3. Germline V lookup: CDR1 SGHRS, CDR2 YFSETQ. In DNA form, the CDR3 reads TGCGCCACCAGAAGAGGACCTGACAGCGGAATAGTC. Its protein is CATRRGPDSGIV.

The gene calls are TRBV4-2 and TRBJ1-2, with D possibly matching TRBD1 (6 bases). Between the trimmed V and J ends, which lost 2 bases and 2 bases, there was a span of 12 bases. Germline V gene lookup returns CDR1 LGHNA and CDR2 YNFKEQ. The CDR3 sequence is 15 residues long. The CDR3 DNA is TGTGCCAGCAGCCAATTTAGACAGGCAAACTATGGCTACACCTTC. Translation gives CASSQFRQANYGYTF.

This clonotype was observed a handful of times. V and J are TRBV7-9 and TRBJ1-4; tentatively, D is TRBD1 (5 bases). V lost 2 bases, J lost 6 bases, and 13 bases lay in between. From germline, CDR1 is SEHNR and CDR2 FQNEAQ (reference sequence). The CDR3 consists of 15 residues. The CDR3 DNA is TGTGCCAGCAGCTTAAGCAGGGCGATCGATGAAAAACTGTTTTTT. Translating gives CASSLSRAIDEKLFF.

This clonotype was seen a handful of times. The chain joins TRBV6-5 to TRBJ2-5; 8 bases map to TRBD1. V was clipped by 2 bases and J by 3 bases; unmatched bases: 5. Per germline, CDR1 MNHEY and CDR2 SVGAGI. This CDR3 region has 15 residues. The CDR3 loop is CASSYKQGAKETQYF. The CDR3 bases are TGTGCCAGCAGTTACAAGCAGGGGGCGAAAGAGACCCAGTACTTC.

V usage is TRBV15 and J usage is TRBJ2-1; TRBD2 aligns across 7 bases. Germline assignment: CDR1 LNHNV and CDR2 YYDKDF (reference sequence). Trimming cost V 1 base and J 1 base; bases outside gene matches: 1. The CDR3 covers 15 residues. The CDR3 is CATSRARESYNEQFF. The CDR3, as DNA: TGTGCCACCAGCAGAGCGCGGGAGTCCTACAATGAGCAGTTCTTC.

CDR3 sequence reads: CASSVGTGGTNEQFF. In DNA form, the CDR3 reads TGTGCCAGCAGCGTCGGGACAGGGGGGACGAATGAGCAGTTCTTC. The rearrangement links TRBV9 to TRBJ2-1, with 11 bases fitting TRBD1. The J segment lost 7 bases and the V segment lost 2 bases, leaving 5 bases of the junction unmatched. The CDR3 is made up of 15 amino acids. Germline CDR1 SGDLS, CDR2 YYNGEE.

This clonotype was counted a few times. The chain combines TRBV20-1 with TRBJ1-6; 8 positions match TRBD1. The germline CDR1 and CDR2 sequences are DFQATT and SNEGSKA (reference sequence). J gave up 1 base and V 5 bases, and 16 bases lay outside the gene matches. This CDR3 region has 19 residues. DNA for the CDR3: TGCAGTGCTTCCTCCGGAGGACAGGGATATTTATCCTATAATTCACCCCTCCACTTT. Its translation: CSASSGGQGYLSYNSPLHF.

This rearrangement joins TRBV12-3 or TRBV12-4 to TRBJ1-2, with 7 bases that match TRBD1. The CDR3 contains 14 residues. The V and J ends lost 7 bases and 2 bases, in that order; junction bases with no gene match: 7. The CDR3 protein is CASTHSGQNYGYTF. In DNA form, the CDR3 reads TGTGCCAGCACTCACTCGGGACAGAACTATGGCTACACCTTC.

The chain links TRBV7-9 to TRBJ1-2; D uncertain. The CDR3 runs to 12 residues. Trimming removed 2 bases at V and 7 bases at J, with 8 bases between. Germline CDR1 and CDR2: SEHNR and FQNEAQ (reference sequence). The CDR3 sequence is CASSLPLPGYTF. The CDR3, as DNA: TGTGCCAGCAGCTTACCACTCCCTGGCTACACCTTC. Together with reference TRBV7-9 and TRBJ1-2, the CDR3 gives the full variable domain: DTGVSQNPRHKITKRGQNVTFRCDPISEHNRLYWYRQTLGQGPEFLTYFQNEAQLEKSRLLSDRFSAERPKGSFSTLEIQRTEQGDSAMYLCASSLPLPGYTFGSGTRLTVV.

The chain combines TRBV20-1 with TRBJ2-7; 9 nucleotides line up with TRBD2. In germline, CDR1 is DFQATT, CDR2 SNEGSKA (reference sequence). Unmatched junction bases numbered 13, after V lost 6 bases and J lost 7 bases. The CDR3 has 14 residues. DNA of the CDR3: TGCAGTGCCCGAAGAGCGGGGGGTTCCGGGGAGCAGTACTTC. Translating gives CSARRAGGSGEQYF.

This clonotype was recorded many times. This chain connects TRBV7-6 to TRBJ1-5; unclear D gene. Germline lookup yields CDR1 SGHVS and CDR2 FNYEAQ. V was shortened by 4 bases and J by 2 bases, with 15 bases between the two germline ends. This CDR3 region has 16 residues. CDR3 DNA sequence: TGTGCCAGCAGCTCCTCGGGCGGCCGGCGCAATCAGCCCCAGCATTTT. Its translation is CASSSSGGRRNQPQHF.

This clonotype turned up a few times. The chain carries TRBV27 and TRBJ2-5; D might be TRBD1 (5 bases). The CDR3 covers 15 residues. Deletions cut 2 bases from V and 5 bases from J, with 15 bases between. Looked up from germline, CDR1 is MNHEY and CDR2 is SMNVEV (reference sequence). As DNA, the CDR3 is TGTGCCAGCAGTTTAATTTTCCCAGGGATCGAGACCCAGTACTTC. This translates into CASSLIFPGIETQYF.

This clonotype was found many times. The chain has TRBV7-9 and TRBJ2-5, with 8 bases matching TRBD1. Trimming took 7 bases from V and 4 from J; bases not matched to a gene: 11. In germline, CDR1 is SEHNR, CDR2 FQNEAQ (reference sequence). The CDR3 covers 15 residues. The DNA of the CDR3 is TGTGCCAGCATCCTCCATGACAGGGGTCGAGAGACCCAGTACTTC. Translation gives CASILHDRGRETQYF.

The V gene is TRBV24-1, the J gene TRBJ1-1; D gene ambiguous. This CDR3 region has 13 residues. CDR1 is KGHDR and CDR2 is SFDVKD in the germline V gene. Trimming stripped 5 bases from V and 2 bases from J, with 8 bases between. CDR3 loop: CATSASGNTEAFF. The CDR3 DNA is TGTGCCACCAGTGCCTCAGGAAACACTGAAGCTTTCTTT.

This rearrangement joins TRBV6-8 to TRBJ2-1; D call uncertain. V was cut by 2 bases and J by 1 base, with 6 bases left in between. Germline V gives CDR1 MNHGY, CDR2 SAAAGT. This CDR3 contains 14 residues. The DNA for the CDR3 is TGTGCCAGCAGTTACATGGGGTCCTACAATGAGCAGTTCTTC. It translates to CASSYMGSYNEQFF.

This clonotype was observed a handful of times. V is TRBV10-3 and J is TRBJ1-1; D remains ambiguous. CDR3 length: 14 residues. Trimming shortened V by 5 bases and J by 3 bases, and 13 bases separated the two germline ends. Looked up from germline, CDR1 is ENHRY and CDR2 is SYGVKD. DNA for the CDR3: TGTGCCATCAGTTCCTTGGAAAGGGACACTGAAGCTTTCTTT. Translating it yields CAISSLERDTEAFF.

The chain links TRBV18 to TRBJ2-7; TRBD1 agrees at 9 bases. CDR1 is KGHSH, CDR2 LQKENI, per germline. The CDR3 consists of 15 residues. Trimming took 4 bases from V and 3 from J; bases not matched to a gene: 7. The CDR3 DNA is TGTGCCAGCTCACTCGAGTGGGACAGGGACTACGAGCAGTACTTC. Its protein product is CASSLEWDRDYEQYF.

There are many counts of this clonotype. The chain is built from TRBV19 and TRBJ2-5, with D perhaps TRBD2 (6 bases). V was shortened by 6 bases and J by 4 bases, with 15 bases between the two germline ends. The CDR3 has 14 amino acids. Germline V lookup: CDR1 LNHDA, CDR2 SQIVND (reference sequence). The CDR3 region has the DNA TGTGCCAGTAGACCCGGAGGGACGCCAGAGACCCAGTACTTC. Amino acid sequence: CASRPGGTPETQYF.

This clonotype was picked up a small number of times. The V and J genes are TRBV6-2 or TRBV6-3 and TRBJ2-3, with D maybe TRBD1 (5 bases). Germline V gene lookup returns CDR1 MNHEY and CDR2 SVGEGT. Trimming removed 2 bases at V and 0 bases at J, with 9 bases between. The CDR3 covers 15 residues. This CDR3 is CASSYHDSSTDTQYF. The CDR3 DNA is TGTGCCAGCAGTTACCACGACAGTAGCACAGATACGCAGTATTTT.

The chain couples TRBV4-1 to TRBJ1-1; D is ambiguous. The germline V gene has CDR1 MGHRA and CDR2 YSYEKL. Trimming shortened V by 1 base and J by 1 base, and 7 bases separated the two germline ends. The CDR3 loop spans 14 amino acids. CDR3: CASSQVLGNTEAFF. In DNA, the CDR3 is TGCGCCAGCAGCCAAGTTCTGGGGAACACTGAAGCTTTCTTT.

Of note for this clonotype: This may stem from a read error, because a much larger clone lies one nucleotide away. This rearrangement joins TRBV7-6 to TRBJ1-5; 8 positions match TRBD1. The CDR3 consists of 14 residues. The germline V gene encodes CDR1 SGHVS and CDR2 FNYEAQ. For the CDR3, the DNA is TGTACCAGCAGCAGACTGACAGGGGATCAGCCCCAGCATTTT. It specifies CTSSRLTGDQPQHF.

This sequence joins TRBV7-8 and TRBJ2-7, with 7 bases fitting TRBD1. The CDR3 spans 14 residues. Germline assignment: CDR1 SGHVS and CDR2 FQNEAQ. The CDR3 DNA reads TGTGCCAGCAGCTTAGAGGGACAGAGCTACGAACAGTACGTC. This encodes CASSLEGQSYEQYV.

At least ten counts were recorded for this clonotype. V usage is TRBV4-3 and J usage is TRBJ2-3; D possibly corresponds to TRBD1 (6 bases). Germline loops: CDR1 LGHNA, CDR2 YSLEER. V dropped 1 base and J dropped 1 base, with 21 bases sitting between them. The CDR3 extends over 19 amino acids. The CDR3 region has the DNA TGCGCCAGCAGCCAAGGGGCGCTATTGGGGGCGCGGGGCACAGATACGCAGTATTTT. It encodes CASSQGALLGARGTDTQYF.

The rearrangement uses TRBV28 and TRBJ2-3, with a tentative D call TRBD1 (5 bases). V lost 2 bases to trimming and J lost 4 bases, with 10 bases between them. The CDR3 is 14 residues long. Germline V CDR1 and CDR2: MDHEN, SYDVKM. This CDR3 is CASSLEQVADTQYF. The CDR3 DNA is TGTGCCAGCAGTTTAGAACAGGTCGCAGATACGCAGTATTTT.